The rows below give T cell receptor beta chains drawn from one sample of a study of brain T cells in children with intractable seizures. The repertoire was sequenced with immunoSEQ multiplex PCR; TCRdb's copy has only in-frame clones and lacks some. In the table there are around 80,000 clones, about 90% of which are singletons. Here the sequenced sample was peripheral blood, taken at surgery. The receptors come from a girl aged 2-10 years with Rasmussen encephalitis and intractable seizures. Both conserved end residues are trimmed from each CDR3. D genes are given only for firm matches.

>TRBJ2-3|TRBD2|TRBV11-2
ASSLGTSLGTDTQY
>TRBJ2-2|NA|TRBV15
ASGVDQLNTGELF
>TRBJ1-3|NA|TRBV18
ASSPKKNSGNTIY
>TRBJ2-5|NA|TRBV5-4
ASSYGIPTQETQY
>TRBJ2-1|TRBD1|TRBV2
ASADGDRAYNEQF
>TRBJ2-3|NA|TRBV4-1
ASSGGHFPTDTQY
>TRBJ2-7|NA|TRBV27
APGDGIHSYEQY
>TRBJ1-2|NA|TRBV12-3/TRBV12-4
ASSLTARSGYT
>TRBJ1-6|NA|TRBV5-1
ASSRDSGSPLH
>TRBJ2-4|NA|TRBV7-3
ASSLTGLEKDIQY
>TRBJ1-2|TRBD1|TRBV7-9
ASSLGDRDVWGYT
>TRBJ1-2|NA|TRBV27
ASSSGLNYGYT
>TRBJ2-3|TRBD2|TRBV7-2
ASSLSGGPGDTQY
>TRBJ1-5|NA|TRBV6-5
ASSSVGAGSNQPQH
>TRBJ2-4|NA|TRBV19
ASSGPSNSAKNIQY
>TRBJ1-1|NA|TRBV2
ASNQAGLEAF
>TRBJ1-4|NA|TRBV19
ATTGRRATNEKLF
>TRBJ2-5|TRBD2|TRBV29-1
SALTTSDSETQY
>TRBJ2-2|NA|TRBV4-1
ASSQASANTGELF
>TRBJ2-3|NA|TRBV9
ASSSGRDPADTQY
>TRBJ2-5|TRBD2|TRBV30
AWSVLGRAGETQY
>TRBJ1-6|NA|TRBV29-1
SGGINRTRHNSPLH
>TRBJ2-3|TRBD2|TRBV5-1
ASSFGIAGRTDTQY
>TRBJ2-5|NA|TRBV27
ASSSNGGAGETQY
>TRBJ2-1|NA|TRBV5-4
ASNSFRDGSYNEQF
>TRBJ1-2|NA|TRBV2
ASLGSVDGYT
>TRBJ1-2|TRBD1|TRBV7-9
ASSYKGRTGEDYGYT
>TRBJ1-2|NA|TRBV14
ASSQEIVGGYGYT
>TRBJ1-5|NA|TRBV6-4
ASSDSSASPPTDGNQPQH
>TRBJ1-2|TRBD1|TRBV4-2
ASSRRLDRAGYT
>TRBJ1-2|TRBD1|TRBV13
ASSLGDREKFKRYT
>TRBJ1-5|NA|TRBV3-1/TRBV3-2
ASSSTGTQNQPQH
>TRBJ1-6|NA|TRBV18
ASSSQNYNSPLH
>TRBJ2-7|NA|TRBV2
ASSEAFVAYEQY
>TRBJ1-1|NA|TRBV2
ASSEVAGMNTEAF
>TRBJ1-6|NA|TRBV11-2
ASSLELGGSAYNSPLH
>TRBJ1-3|NA|TRBV19
ASWRSTGNTIY
>TRBJ2-3|TRBD1|TRBV29-1
SVGQVVGDTQY
>TRBJ1-1|TRBD1|TRBV29-1
SVYGQGISEAF
>TRBJ2-2|TRBD2|TRBV30
AWTLGLAGRGGELF
>TRBJ2-3|NA|TRBV11-2
ASSLGVRGTTDTQY
>TRBJ1-5|NA|TRBV2
ASSVDQPQH
>TRBJ2-7|NA|TRBV4-2
ASSQGFGKTYEQY
>TRBJ1-3|NA|TRBV7-9
ASSLGRGSGNTIY
>TRBJ1-1|TRBD1|TRBV27
ASSPHQTGLVMNTEAF
>TRBJ2-7|NA|TRBV15
ATSRDPASSYEQY
>TRBJ1-2|TRBD1|TRBV29-1
SGDRANYGYT
>TRBJ1-1|TRBD1|TRBV5-1
ASSSTGDGIMNTEAF
>TRBJ1-6|NA|TRBV6-2/TRBV6-3
ASSLRLENSPLH
>TRBJ1-2|NA|TRBV2
ASSEGGYGYT
>TRBJ1-2|TRBD1|TRBV6-5
ASRRGQGAPGYT
>TRBJ2-1|TRBD2|TRBV6-5
ASSYGRLAGDNEQF
>TRBJ1-6|NA|TRBV6-1
ASSEGGASSPLH
>TRBJ1-2|TRBD1|TRBV5-1
ASSLPGQAYGYT